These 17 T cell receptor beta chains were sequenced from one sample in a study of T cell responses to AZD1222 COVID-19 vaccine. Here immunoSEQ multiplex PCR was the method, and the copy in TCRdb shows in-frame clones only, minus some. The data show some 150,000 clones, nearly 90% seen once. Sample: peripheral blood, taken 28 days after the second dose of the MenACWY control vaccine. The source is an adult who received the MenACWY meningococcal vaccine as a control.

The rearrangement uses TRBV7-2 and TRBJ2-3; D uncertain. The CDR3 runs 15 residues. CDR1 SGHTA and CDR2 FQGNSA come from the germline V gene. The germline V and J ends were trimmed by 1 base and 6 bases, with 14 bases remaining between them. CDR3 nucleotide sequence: TGTGCCAGCAGCTTAGGCCTGACTCCGCTGGATACGCAGTATTTT. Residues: CASSLGLTPLDTQYF.

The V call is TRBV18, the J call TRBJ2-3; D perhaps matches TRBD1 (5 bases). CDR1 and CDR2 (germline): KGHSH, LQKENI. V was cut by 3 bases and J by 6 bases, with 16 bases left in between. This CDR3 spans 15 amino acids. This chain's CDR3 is CASSPTQELVDTQYF. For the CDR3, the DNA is TGTGCCAGCTCACCTACACAGGAGTTGGTGGATACGCAGTATTTT.

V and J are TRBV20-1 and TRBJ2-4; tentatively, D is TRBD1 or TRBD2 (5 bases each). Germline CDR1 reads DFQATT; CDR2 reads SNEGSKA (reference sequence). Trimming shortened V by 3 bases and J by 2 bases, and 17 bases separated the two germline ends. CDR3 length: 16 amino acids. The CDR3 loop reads CSASHPGAHTKNIQYF. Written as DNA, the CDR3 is TGCAGTGCTAGTCACCCCGGGGCGCACACCAAAAACATTCAGTACTTC.

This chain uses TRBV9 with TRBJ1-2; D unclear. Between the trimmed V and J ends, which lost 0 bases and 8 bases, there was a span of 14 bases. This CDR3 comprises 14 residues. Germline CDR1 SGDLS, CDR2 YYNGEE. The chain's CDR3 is CASSVDRSGEGYTF. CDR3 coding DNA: TGTGCCAGCAGCGTAGATAGGTCCGGCGAGGGCTACACCTTC.

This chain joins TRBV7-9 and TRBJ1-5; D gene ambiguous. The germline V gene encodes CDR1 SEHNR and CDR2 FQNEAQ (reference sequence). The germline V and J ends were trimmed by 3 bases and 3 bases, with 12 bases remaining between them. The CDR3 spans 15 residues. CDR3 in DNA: TGTGCCAGCAGCTTCGAGGGTAGGAACAATCAGCCCCAGCATTTT. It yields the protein CASSFEGRNNQPQHF.

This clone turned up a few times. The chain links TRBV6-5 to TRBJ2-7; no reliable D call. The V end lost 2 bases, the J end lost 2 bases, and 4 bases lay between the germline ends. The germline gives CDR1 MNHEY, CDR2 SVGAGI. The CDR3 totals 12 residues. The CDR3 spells CASSYGTYEQYF. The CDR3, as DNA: TGTGCCAGCAGTTACGGGACCTACGAGCAGTACTTC.

The CDR3 reads CASSLTGSWGTEAFF. CDR3 DNA sequence: TGTGCCAGCAGCCTAACCGGGTCCTGGGGCACTGAAGCTTTCTTT. V usage is TRBV5-8 and J usage is TRBJ1-1; D unclear. V lost 4 bases to trimming and J lost 4 bases, with 17 bases between them. Germline V lookup: CDR1 SGHTS, CDR2 YDEGEE. The CDR3 spans 15 residues.

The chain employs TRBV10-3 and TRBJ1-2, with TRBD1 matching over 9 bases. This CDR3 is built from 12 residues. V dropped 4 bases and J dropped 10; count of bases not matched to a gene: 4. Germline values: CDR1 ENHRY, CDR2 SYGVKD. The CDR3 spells CAISGTGADYTF. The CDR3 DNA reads TGTGCCATCAGTGGGACAGGGGCTGACTACACCTTC.

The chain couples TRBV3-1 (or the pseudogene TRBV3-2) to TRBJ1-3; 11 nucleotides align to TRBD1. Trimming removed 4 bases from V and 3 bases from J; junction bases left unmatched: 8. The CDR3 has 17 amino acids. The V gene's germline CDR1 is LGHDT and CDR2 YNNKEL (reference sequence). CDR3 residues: CASSPSDRGQSGNTIYF. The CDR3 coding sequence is TGTGCCAGCAGCCCTTCGGACAGGGGGCAGAGTGGAAACACCATATATTTT.

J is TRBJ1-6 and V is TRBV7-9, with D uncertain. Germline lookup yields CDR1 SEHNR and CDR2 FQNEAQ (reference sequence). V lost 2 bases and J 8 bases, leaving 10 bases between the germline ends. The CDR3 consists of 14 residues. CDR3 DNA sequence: TGTGCCAGCAGCTTATTACCACCCCATTCACCCCTCCACTTT. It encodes CASSLLPPHSPLHF.

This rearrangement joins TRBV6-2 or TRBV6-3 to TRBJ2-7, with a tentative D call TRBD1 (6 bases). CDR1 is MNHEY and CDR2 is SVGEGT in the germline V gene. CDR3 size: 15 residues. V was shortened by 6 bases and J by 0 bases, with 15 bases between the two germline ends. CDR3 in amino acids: CASSPQGKNSYEQYF. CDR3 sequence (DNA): TGTGCCAGCAGCCCCCAGGGGAAGAACTCCTACGAGCAGTACTTC.

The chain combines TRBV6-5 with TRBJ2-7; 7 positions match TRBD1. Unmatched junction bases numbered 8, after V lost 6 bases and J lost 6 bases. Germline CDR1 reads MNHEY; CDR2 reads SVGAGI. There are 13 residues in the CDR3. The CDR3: CASRQPQGSEQYF. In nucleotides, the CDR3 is TGTGCCAGCAGGCAACCACAGGGGTCCGAGCAGTACTTC.

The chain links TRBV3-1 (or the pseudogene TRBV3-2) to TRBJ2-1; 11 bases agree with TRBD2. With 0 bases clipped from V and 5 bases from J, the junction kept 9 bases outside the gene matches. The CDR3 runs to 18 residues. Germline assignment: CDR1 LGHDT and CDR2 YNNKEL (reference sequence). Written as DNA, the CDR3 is TGTGCCAGCAGCCAAGATGTTTCCGGGGGACTAGCGGACAATGAGCAGTTCTTC. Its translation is CASSQDVSGGLADNEQFF.

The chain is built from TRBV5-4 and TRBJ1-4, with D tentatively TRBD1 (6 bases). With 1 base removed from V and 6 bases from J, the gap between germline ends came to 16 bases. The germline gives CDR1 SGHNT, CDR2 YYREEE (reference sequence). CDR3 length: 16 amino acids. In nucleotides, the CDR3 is TGTGCCAGCAGCTTGTGGGGGGGGCGGAAGGATGAAAAACTGTTTTTT. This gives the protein CASSLWGGRKDEKLFF.

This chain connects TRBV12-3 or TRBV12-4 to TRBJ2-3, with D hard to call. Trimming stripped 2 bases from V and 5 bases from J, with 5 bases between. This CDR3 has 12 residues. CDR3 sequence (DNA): TGTGCCAGCAGTTTATCCATAGATACGCAGTATTTT. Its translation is CASSLSIDTQYF.

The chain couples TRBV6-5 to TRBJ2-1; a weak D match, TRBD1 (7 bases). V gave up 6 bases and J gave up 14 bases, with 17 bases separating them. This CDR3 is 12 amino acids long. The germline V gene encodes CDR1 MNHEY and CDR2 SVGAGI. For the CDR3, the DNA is TGTGCCAGCAGGTACCAGGGGGGCCTGGAGTTCTTC. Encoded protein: CASRYQGGLEFF.

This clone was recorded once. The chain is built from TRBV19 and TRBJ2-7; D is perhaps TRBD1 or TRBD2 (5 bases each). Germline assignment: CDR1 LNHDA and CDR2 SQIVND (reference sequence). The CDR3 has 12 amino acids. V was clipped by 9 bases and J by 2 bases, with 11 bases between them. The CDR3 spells CASHRGAYEQYF. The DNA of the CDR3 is TGTGCCAGCCACAGAGGGGCCTACGAGCAGTACTTC.